The 28 T cell receptor beta chains presented below share a single source sample, sequenced in a study of human T cells and chemical hapten exposure. A single record per CDR3 protein comes from TCRdb applying MiXCR to the RACE reads. The data hold 140,000 or so distinct CDR3 sequences, with over 9.5% observed a single time. Time point denoted: patch test 2, 6 weeks after DPC sensitization. As to treatment: therapeutic diphenylcyclopropenone sensitization with weekly scalp DPC. The specimen was whole blood, collected in connection with sensitization to the hapten diphenylcyclopropenone (DPC). These receptors originate from a woman aged 45-65 years with alopecia areata. Some clones in this sample may be carry-over from other donors' samples.

The table lists this clonotype with many counts. V is TRBV24-1 and J is TRBJ2-1; possibly TRBD1 for D (6 bases). V was trimmed by 3 bases and J by 12 bases, leaving 8 bases between them. The CDR3 spans 11 residues. Looked up from germline, CDR1 is KGHDR and CDR2 is SFDVKD. DNA of the CDR3: TGTGCCACCAGTGATATACAGGGGCAGTTCTTC. As protein: CATSDIQGQFF.

The rearrangement uses TRBV6-5 and TRBJ2-1, with no clear D. V was pared by 5 bases and J by 12 bases, with 14 bases between. Germline values: CDR1 MNHEY, CDR2 SVGAGI. The CDR3 sequence is 12 residues long. As DNA, the CDR3 is TGTGCCAGCAGTCAACGTCAGGATCGGCAGTTCTTC. It is translated as CASSQRQDRQFF.

A remark on this clonotype: A read error is possible here, since a much larger clone lies one base away. The CDR3 spells CASSLDSPGGSTIYF. For the CDR3, the DNA is TGCGCCAGCAGCTTGGACAGCCCGGGTGGAAGCACCATATATTTT. The chain uses TRBV5-1 and TRBJ1-3, with no clear D. Germline lookup yields CDR1 SGHRS and CDR2 YFSETQ. This CDR3 has 15 residues.

This clonotype was counted at least ten times. This chain connects TRBV27 to TRBJ2-1; D is unresolved. Between the trimmed V and J ends, which lost 3 bases and 0 bases, there was a span of 9 bases. Germline loops: CDR1 MNHEY, CDR2 SMNVEV (reference sequence). The CDR3 extends over 15 amino acids. For the CDR3, the DNA is TGTGCCAGCAGTTTGAATCCCCTCTCCTACAATGAGCAGTTCTTC. The encoded protein is CASSLNPLSYNEQFF.

This clonotype turned up a few times. V usage is TRBV12-3 or TRBV12-4 and J usage is TRBJ2-3; TRBD2 matches 11 bases. The CDR3 is made up of 18 amino acids. Germline trimming cut 6 bases from V and 1 base from J; bases unmatched to any gene: 12. CDR3 protein: CASSRLAGGPGGTDTQYF. DNA of the CDR3: TGTGCCAGCAGCCGATTAGCGGGAGGGCCTGGTGGCACAGATACGCAGTATTTT.

This clonotype occurred a few times. This chain connects TRBV7-2 to TRBJ2-1; 10 nucleotides match TRBD2. The CDR3 is 16 amino acids. V lost 5 bases, J lost 9 bases, and 13 bases stayed unmatched. Germline V gives CDR1 SGHTA, CDR2 FQGNSA. DNA of the CDR3: TGTGCCAGCAGCCCCGGTACGGGACTAGCGCTAGGTGAGCAGTTCTTC. Amino acid sequence: CASSPGTGLALGEQFF. Full variable domain (rest looked up from reference TRBV7-2 and TRBJ2-1): GAGVSQSPSNKVTEKGKDVELRCDPISGHTALYWYRQSLGQGLEFLIYFQGNSAPDKSGLPSDRFSAERTGGSVSTLTIQRTQQEDSAVYLCASSPGTGLALGEQFFGPGTRLTVL.

Only a few counts were recorded for this clonotype. The chain carries TRBV12-3 or TRBV12-4 and TRBJ1-5; TRBD1 aligns across 7 bases. The junction had 4 bases not matched to a gene; V was cut back by 6 bases and J by 2 bases. The CDR3 extends over 14 amino acids. The CDR3 loop is CASSGDRGNQPQHF. The DNA of the CDR3 is TGTGCCAGCAGCGGGGACAGAGGCAATCAGCCCCAGCATTTT.

Here the CDR3 reads CASSRDPNTEAFF. CDR3 in DNA: TGTGCCAGCTCACGGGACCCGAACACTGAAGCTTTCTTT. The chain carries TRBV18 and TRBJ1-1; D possibly corresponds to TRBD1 (5 bases). The CDR3 contains 13 residues. V lost 4 bases and J 1 base, leaving 7 bases between the germline ends. Germline CDR1 is KGHSH and CDR2 is LQKENI.

This clonotype was counted ten times or more. This chain joins TRBV6-1 and TRBJ1-6; 8 bases align to TRBD1. The ends lost 4 bases at V and 9 bases at J; junction bases unmatched: 8. The CDR3 has 15 residues. Germline V gene lookup returns CDR1 MNHNS and CDR2 SASEGT. The CDR3 coding sequence is TGTGCCAGCAGTGTTAGGTGGACAGGGAGTTCACCCCTCCACTTT. Its protein is CASSVRWTGSSPLHF.

V usage is TRBV5-1 and J usage is TRBJ2-6, with TRBD1 matching over 8 bases. Trimming removed 6 bases from V and 1 base from J; junction bases left unmatched: 15. This CDR3 has 19 amino acids. Germline loops: CDR1 SGHRS, CDR2 YFSETQ. The chain's CDR3 is CASKLSPGGLGSGANVLTF. The CDR3 DNA reads TGCGCCAGCAAACTTTCTCCAGGGGGCTTAGGGTCTGGGGCCAACGTCCTGACTTTC.

This clonotype was counted between two and nine times. This sequence joins TRBV20-1 and TRBJ1-6; 8 bases fit TRBD1. CDR1 is DFQATT and CDR2 is SNEGSKA in the germline V gene (reference sequence). This CDR3 has 13 residues. Trimming took 6 bases from V and 10 from J; bases not matched to a gene: 8. The CDR3 DNA is TGCAGTGCAGCCGGGACAGGCACCTCACCCCTCCACTTT. Its protein is CSAAGTGTSPLHF.

This clonotype showed up just a few times. The genes are TRBV28 and TRBJ2-5, with 7 bases lining up with TRBD1. The junction had 5 bases not matched to a gene; V was cut back by 2 bases and J by 5 bases. This CDR3 contains 14 residues. Germline assignment: CDR1 MDHEN and CDR2 SYDVKM. In DNA form, the CDR3 reads TGTGCCAGCAGTTTACCGGACAGGCATGAGACCCAGTACTTC. Translation: CASSLPDRHETQYF. Full variable domain (missing parts from reference TRBV28 and TRBJ2-5): DVKVTQSSRYLVKRTGEKVFLECVQDMDHENMFWYRQDPGLGLRLIYFSYDVKMKEKGDIPEGYSVSREKKERFSLILESASTNQTSMYLCASSLPDRHETQYFGPGTRLLVL.

J is TRBJ1-1 and V is TRBV30; no clear D. The ends were cut back, 3 bases at V and 5 bases at J, with 10 bases in the middle. Germline V gives CDR1 GTSNPN, CDR2 SVGIG (reference sequence). This CDR3 contains 12 residues. The CDR3 DNA follows: TGTGCCTGGAGCGACCCCTTAACTGAAGCTTTCTTT. Protein: CAWSDPLTEAFF. Combining the CDR3 with reference TRBV30 and TRBJ1-1 gives the whole variable domain SQTIHQWPATLVQPVGSPLSLECTVEGTSNPNLYWYRQAAGRGLQLLFYSVGIGQISSEVPQNLSASRPQDRQFILSSKKLLLSDSGFYLCAWSDPLTEAFFGQGTRLTVV.

The chain is built from TRBV2 and TRBJ2-5, with D perhaps matching TRBD1 or TRBD2 (5 bases each). V gave up 3 bases and J gave up 5 bases, with 19 bases separating them. This CDR3 spans 16 amino acids. Germline V lookup: CDR1 SNHLY, CDR2 FYNNEI. The CDR3 loop reads CASSEGTAPRQETQYF. CDR3 nucleotide sequence: TGTGCCAGCAGTGAGGGGACGGCCCCACGGCAGGAGACCCAGTACTTC.

This clonotype has ten or more counts. This chain joins TRBV5-1 and TRBJ2-5; TRBD2 agrees at 13 bases. Per the germline V gene, CDR1 is SGHRS and CDR2 is YFSETQ. Trimming cost V 3 bases and J 4 bases; bases outside gene matches: 6. The CDR3 contains 16 residues. The CDR3 DNA reads TGCGCCAGCAGCTCCAGGACTAGCGGGAGTGGAGAGACCCAGTACTTC. It translates to CASSSRTSGSGETQYF.

This clonotype was detected ten times or more. This chain links TRBV12-3 or TRBV12-4 with TRBJ2-7; 9 nucleotides agree with TRBD1. The CDR3 spans 14 residues. V dropped 5 bases and J dropped 4; count of bases not matched to a gene: 6. DNA of the CDR3: TGTGCCAGCAGTCCGGGACAGGGAGGGTACGAGCAGTACTTC. Its translation: CASSPGQGGYEQYF.

This clonotype has more than one count but fewer than ten. The rearrangement uses TRBV20-1 and TRBJ1-5; 9 bases match TRBD1. J gave up 7 bases and V 0 bases, and 4 bases lay outside the gene matches. The CDR3 runs to 14 residues. Germline V gives CDR1 DFQATT, CDR2 SNEGSKA (reference sequence). CDR3 DNA: TGCAGTGCTAGAGATGGGACAGGGCAACAGCCCCAGCATTTT. Translation: CSARDGTGQQPQHF.

This clonotype was seen only a few times. The chain carries TRBV7-2 and TRBJ2-5, with D perhaps given as TRBD1 or TRBD2 (5 bases each). The CDR3 totals 14 residues. The V end lost 5 bases, the J end lost 2 bases, and 12 bases lay between the germline ends. Germline loops: CDR1 SGHTA, CDR2 FQGNSA. CDR3 bases: TGTGCCAGCAGCCCACCGGGACCGCAAGAGACCCAGTACTTC. It encodes CASSPPGPQETQYF.

Turning to this clonotype: This could be a read error, since a much larger clone is one nucleotide away. The CDR3 here is CGSSLGPGTYNEQFF. The CDR3 bases are TGTGGCAGCAGCTTAGGGCCGGGTACCTACAATGAGCAGTTCTTC. J is TRBJ2-1 and V is TRBV11-2; D is unclear. Germline loops: CDR1 SGHAT, CDR2 FQNNGV. The CDR3 contains 15 residues.

This chain joins TRBV4-2 and TRBJ1-1; D remains ambiguous. Trimming took off 0 bases at V and 0 bases at J, with 8 bases between the two ends. Germline V lookup: CDR1 LGHNA, CDR2 YNFKEQ. The CDR3 contains 15 residues. The CDR3 bases are TGTGCCAGCAGCCAAGATAGAGAGTTGAACACTGAAGCTTTCTTT. The encoded protein is CASSQDRELNTEAFF.

The rearrangement uses TRBV5-1 and TRBJ2-2, with TRBD1 as a possible D gene (6 bases). This CDR3 comprises 15 residues. The germline gives CDR1 SGHRS, CDR2 YFSETQ. V lost 2 bases, J lost 1 base, and 9 bases lay in between. The CDR3 coding sequence is TGCGCCAGCAGCTTCGAGACAGGGAACACCGGGGAGCTGTTTTTT. Its translation is CASSFETGNTGELFF.

This chain joins TRBV28 and TRBJ2-1; D possibly corresponds to TRBD2 (5 bases). This CDR3 comprises 16 residues. V lost 4 bases and J 7 bases, leaving 20 bases between the germline ends. The germline gives CDR1 MDHEN, CDR2 SYDVKM. The CDR3 region has the DNA TGTGCCAGCAGTTCCCGGGAACATAAACTAGGTAATGAGCAGTTCTTC. Translation: CASSSREHKLGNEQFF.

The J gene is TRBJ1-2, the V gene TRBV18; D ambiguous. V lost 5 bases and J 2 bases, leaving 9 bases between the germline ends. Germline assignment: CDR1 KGHSH and CDR2 LQKENI. This CDR3 comprises 13 residues. The CDR3 DNA follows: TGTGCCAGCTCATCCACACCGAACTATGGCTACACCTTC. It yields the protein CASSSTPNYGYTF.

This clonotype was detected only a few times. The rearrangement links TRBV29-1 to TRBJ2-1; D might be TRBD2 (6 bases). V shed 8 bases and J shed 3 bases, with 11 bases lying between them. This CDR3 has 12 residues. Germline V gene data show CDR1 as SQVTM and CDR2 as ANQGSEA. CDR3 amino acids: CSLGGNYNEQFF. CDR3 nucleotide sequence: TGCAGCCTGGGGGGTAACTACAATGAGCAGTTCTTC.

DNA of the CDR3: TGCGCCAGCGGCACCTGGGACAATGAGCAGTTCTTC. The encoded protein is CASGTWDNEQFF. The chain employs TRBV23-1 and TRBJ2-1, with no clear D. TRBV23-1 is an open reading frame, and its role is uncertain. V lost 8 bases to trimming and J lost 5 bases, with 10 bases between them. The CDR3 length is 12 residues.

This clonotype occurred many times. The gene calls are TRBV18 and TRBJ2-1, with D possibly matching TRBD2 (6 bases). Trimming left V 4 bases short and J 6 bases short, with 10 bases between. Germline V gene data show CDR1 as KGHSH and CDR2 as LQKENI. The CDR3 length is 13 residues. CDR3 in amino acids: CASSRNGGNEQFF. The CDR3 DNA follows: TGTGCCAGCTCACGGAACGGGGGCAATGAGCAGTTCTTC.

This clonotype has just a few counts. This chain uses TRBV11-2 with TRBJ2-5; 9 bases are shared with TRBD2. Germline V lookup: CDR1 SGHAT, CDR2 FQNNGV. V gave up 4 bases and J gave up 7 bases; unmatched junction bases: 13. The CDR3 has 16 residues. CDR3 amino acids: CASSSYLSGSGGTQYF. For the CDR3, the DNA is TGTGCCAGCAGCTCGTACCTTAGCGGGAGTGGAGGGACCCAGTACTTC.

The CDR3 sequence: CASRDAGGASTDTQYF. In DNA, the CDR3 is TGCGCCAGCAGGGACGCGGGCGGGGCTAGCACAGATACGCAGTATTTT. This chain links TRBV5-1 with TRBJ2-3; a possible D gene is TRBD2 (6 bases). V was pared by 5 bases and J by 0 bases, with 16 bases between. CDR1 and CDR2 (germline): SGHRS, YFSETQ. This CDR3 is 16 amino acids long.